One sample yielded the 9 T cell receptor beta chains listed below, sequenced in a study of vaccination and CD4 T cells after COVID-19. Their antigens remain unidentified. The Oncomine TCR Beta short-read assay was applied to DNA of cultured CD4+ T cells. A single record per CDR3 protein comes from TCRdb applying MiXCR to the PCR reads. The sample carries roughly 7,000 distinct CDR3 sequences, 70% to 85% recorded once. The treatment denotes: approximately 10-day PBMC culture with coronavirus spike peptide pools or control peptides (ViraFEST assay). Investigators obtained the unexposed donor's CD4+ T cells before the COVID-19 pandemic (2011-2018). The source material was CD4+ T cells from blood, cultured in vitro. The source of these receptors is a human donor in good health.

The rearrangement joins TRBV19 to TRBJ1-2; the D gene is possibly TRBD1 (5 bases). The V gene lost 5 bases and the J gene lost 5 bases, with 12 bases spanning the gap. CDR1 LNHDA and CDR2 SQIVND come from the germline V gene (reference sequence). This CDR3 comprises 13 residues. CDR3 protein: CASSASGGYGYTF. The CDR3 DNA reads TGTGCCAGTAGTGCGTCCGGGGGTTATGGCTACACCTTC.

This chain connects TRBV7-9 to TRBJ1-6; 7 bases map to TRBD1. V dropped 5 bases and J dropped 8; count of bases not matched to a gene: 12. The V gene's germline CDR1 is SEHNR and CDR2 FQNEAQ (reference sequence). The length of the CDR3 is 16 residues. The CDR3, as DNA: TGTGCCAGCAGCCGAGCCGGGACAGAAGGGTATTCACCCCTCCACTTT. Its translation is CASSRAGTEGYSPLHF.

The chain is built from TRBV2 and TRBJ2-7; D is unresolved. This CDR3 contains 13 residues. Trimming cost V 7 bases and J 3 bases, with 13 bases left between them. The germline CDR1 and CDR2 sequences are SNHLY and FYNNEI. CDR3 amino acids: CASTWVQNYEQYF. The CDR3 bases are TGTGCCAGCACTTGGGTGCAAAACTACGAGCAGTACTTC.

This clonotype was observed a handful of times. The genes are TRBV6-5 and TRBJ1-6; D unclear. Trimming took off 2 bases at V and 17 bases at J, with 10 bases between the two ends. The CDR3 has 11 amino acids. Germline CDR1 and CDR2: MNHEY and SVGAGI. The CDR3 bases are TGTGCCAGCAGTTACGGGGAGAATATCCACTTT. Protein sequence: CASSYGENIHF.

In this sample, this clonotype turned up a few times. The chain uses TRBV15 and TRBJ2-5; D tentatively fits TRBD1 or TRBD2 (6 bases each). The V end lost 1 base, the J end lost 1 base, and 13 bases lay between the germline ends. Germline-derived CDR1 and CDR2 are LNHNV and YYDKDF (reference sequence). The CDR3 runs to 16 residues. Written as DNA, the CDR3 is TGTGCCACCAGCAGAGGACTAGGGACAAGCCAAGAGACCCAGTACTTC. Protein sequence: CATSRGLGTSQETQYF.

The chain recombines TRBV15 with TRBJ1-1; no firm D call. CDR3 length equals 17 residues. Between the trimmed V and J ends, which lost 0 bases and 1 base, there was a span of 15 bases. Germline V gives CDR1 LNHNV, CDR2 YYDKDF (reference sequence). The CDR3 loop reads CATSRDSGLGGNTEAFF. In nucleotides, the CDR3 is TGTGCCACCAGCAGAGATTCGGGGTTGGGCGGGAACACTGAAGCTTTCTTT.

The chain is built from TRBV24-1 and TRBJ1-5; tentatively, D is TRBD1 (5 bases). CDR3 length: 15 amino acids. In germline, CDR1 is KGHDR, CDR2 SFDVKD. The V end was cut by 4 bases, the J end by 7 bases, with 16 bases between. CDR3 amino acids: CATSDKAGNEQPQHF. DNA for the CDR3: TGTGCCACCAGTGACAAGGCAGGGAATGAGCAGCCCCAGCATTTT.

The chain is built from TRBV6-1 and TRBJ1-4; 10 bases match TRBD1. This CDR3 spans 13 amino acids. CDR1 MNHNS and CDR2 SASEGT come from the germline V gene. V shed 9 bases and J 7 bases; nucleotides not matched to a gene: 5. The CDR3 sequence is CASRQGASEKLFF. The DNA for the CDR3 is TGTGCCAGTAGACAGGGGGCCTCTGAAAAACTGTTTTTT.

This chain joins TRBV12-5 and TRBJ2-5; tentative D call: TRBD2 (6 bases). The CDR3 consists of 14 residues. V lost 1 base and J 5 bases, leaving 11 bases between the germline ends. Germline CDR1 LGHNT, CDR2 FRNRAP. The CDR3, as DNA: TGTGCTAGTGGTTTGGCTGGTGCGGGGGAGACCCAGTACTTC. Encoded protein: CASGLAGAGETQYF. The full variable domain, in which reference TRBV12-5 and TRBJ2-5 provide the parts outside the CDR3, is DARVTQTPRHKVTEMGQEVTMRCQPILGHNTVFWYRQTMMQGLELLAYFRNRAPLDDSGMPKDRFSAEMPDATLATLKIQPSEPRDSAVYFCASGLAGAGETQYFGPGTRLLVL.